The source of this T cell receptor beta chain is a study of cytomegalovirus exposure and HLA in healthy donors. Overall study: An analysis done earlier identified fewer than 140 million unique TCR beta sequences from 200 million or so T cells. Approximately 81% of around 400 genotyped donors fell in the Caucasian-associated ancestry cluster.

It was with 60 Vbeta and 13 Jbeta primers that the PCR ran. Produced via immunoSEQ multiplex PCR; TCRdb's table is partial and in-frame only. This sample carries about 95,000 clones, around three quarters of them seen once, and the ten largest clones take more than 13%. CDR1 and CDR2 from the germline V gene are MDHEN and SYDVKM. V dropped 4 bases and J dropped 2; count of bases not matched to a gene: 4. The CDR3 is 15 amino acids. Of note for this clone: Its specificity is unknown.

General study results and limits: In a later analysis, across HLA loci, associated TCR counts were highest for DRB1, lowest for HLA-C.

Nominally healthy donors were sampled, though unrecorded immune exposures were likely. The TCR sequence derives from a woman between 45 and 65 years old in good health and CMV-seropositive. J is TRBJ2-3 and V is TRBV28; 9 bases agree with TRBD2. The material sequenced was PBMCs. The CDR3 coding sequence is TGTGCCAGCAGTTCCCCTAGCGGGACCACAGATACGCAGTATTTT. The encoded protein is CASSSPSGTTDTQYF.